One T cell receptor beta chain is described in this entry. The sample comes from a study of shared T cell receptors in the human thymus. Profiling relied on immunoSEQ multiplex PCR, and the TCRdb table lists in-frame clones only, not all of them. The top ten clones hold more than 0.01% of a sample with 700,000 or so clones, 70% to 90% of them seen once. V dropped 9 bases and J dropped 3 bases, with 17 bases sitting between them. The germline V gene has CDR1 SNHLY and CDR2 FYNNEI. This CDR3 comprises 14 residues. These same records also appear under a second study, on human thymus T cells. That work contributes: Related research found strongly overlapping thymic repertoires in unrelated individuals.

The clonotype originates from a girl less than two years old with a congenital heart defect. The chain uses TRBV2 and TRBJ1-1; TRBD1 might be the D (5 bases). Sequencing input: thymocytes. In DNA form, the CDR3 reads TGTGCCAGTTTGTCAGTGGGGCATGACACTGAAGCTTTCTTT. This encodes CASLSVGHDTEAFF.